This TCR beta chain was recorded in a study of Ad26.COV2.S vaccination and SARS-CoV-2 variants (dated by TCRdb to the early 2020s). About the full investigation: Donors in the vaccine arm were drawn from COV1001, a multicentre, randomized, double-blind, placebo-controlled phase I-IIa trial testing Ad26.COV2.S in healthy adults. Ad26.COV2.S was administered intramuscularly at 5 x 10^10 or 1 x 10^11 viral particles, either as a single shot or as two shots given 56 days apart. Sequencing of the TCRbeta repertoire served to evaluate the specificity and breadth of SARS-CoV-2-reactive T cell receptors following Ad26.COV2.S vaccination. A total of 32 samples were included in the TCR-sequenced set, comprising around 19 Ad26.COV2.S vaccine recipients, 5 placebo recipients and 8 SARS-CoV-2 convalescent individuals. Trial participants were randomized into five groups of five, in which low-dose or high-dose Ad26.COV2.S was given once or twice, or placebo was given on both occasions. Investigators did not know the trial group allocation while performing experiments and assessing outcomes. On the study overall, not on this receptor specifically: Comparable non-spike TCR breadth was observed between vaccine and placebo recipients, consistent with only spike being contained in the vaccine. It was noted by the authors that total T cell responses may have been underestimated by the TCR breadth and depth analyses. Spike-specific TCR breadth was higher in Ad26.COV2.S recipients than in placebo recipients (P = 0.0014). Substantial breadth of spike-specific CD8+ and CD4+ T cell responses was reported after vaccination. The study was not powered for comparison of responses between vaccine doses or regimens.

Concerning this clone: Its antigen has not been determined. Base qualities are not at hand, and no much larger clone is one base apart.

The immunoSEQ Assay was used to sequence TCRbeta CDR3 regions. After extraction, genomic DNA underwent amplification by bias-controlled multiplex PCR, followed by high-throughput sequencing. As for the original processing: To quantify the absolute abundance of each unique TCRbeta CDR3 region, sequences were collapsed and filtered. T cell fraction was estimated by normalization of TCRbeta template counts to usable DNA, with usable DNA being measured through amplification of reference genes present in all nucleated cells. Repertoire TCRs were annotated as SARS-CoV-2-specific when V gene, CDR3 amino acid sequence and J gene were exactly matched to a known reactive TCR set. The reference SARS-CoV-2 TCR set came from MIRA and was filtered for enrichment in COVID-19-positive ImmuneCODE repertoires, removing public or cross-reactive TCRs. Drawing on the MIRA antigens, annotated TCRs were analysed further at the level of specific ORF or position within ORF. Breadth was defined as annotated unique rearrangements over total unique productive rearrangements; depth was the summed frequency of those rearrangements. Two-sided Wilcoxon rank-sum tests were applied when comparing TCR breadth between groups. TCRdb took over this immuneACCESS table, retaining in-frame rearrangements with V and J assigned. Such tables are incomplete; in checked studies, under half of the missing clones stem from an unresolved V gene, and the remainder is unexplained. D and trimming come from the DNA, and the V and J calls and clone size come from that table. This sample has some 640,000 clones in its table, and 70% to 90% of those were observed once. The leading ten clones occupy over 1.3% of the sample.

The sample's treatment or condition label, decoded: over 15 received Ad26.COV2.S at low or high dose, single or two shots; several received placebo; per-sample allocation not given. For vaccine and placebo recipients, repertoires were sequenced using samples collected on day 63 after the first injection. Between 29 July and 7 August 2020, Cohort 1b enrolled 25 adults aged 18-55 years at one site in Boston, USA. Ad26.COV2.S was a replication-incompetent adenovirus type 26 vector expressing a prefusion-stabilized SARS-CoV-2 spike protein from the original Wuhan strain. The CDR3 runs 15 residues from the cysteine to the phenylalanine. The only DNA kept is the CDR3, 45 bases in frame from the first base. Relative to germline, V is 6 bases shorter and J is 5 bases shorter, with 17 bases between their ends. The germline V gene provides CDR1 MNHEY and CDR2 SVGAGI.

This sequence uses TRBV6-5 and TRBJ1-5; 6 matching bases give a weak D call of TRBD1. This specimen was peripheral blood, taken in a trial of Ad26.COV2.S vaccine versus placebo. This clonotype was obtained from a person between 18 and 65 years old who received the Ad26.COV2.S COVID-19 vaccine or a placebo. The CDR3 is CASSYAGGVDQPQHF. The nucleotides read TGTGCCAGCAGCTACGCGGGGGGCGTTGATCAGCCCCAGCATTTT.